Sequencing of this T cell receptor (beta chain) was carried out in a study of T cells in lung cancer brain metastases. About the research overall: Median interval between primary and brain metastasis samples was 300 to 450 days.

On this clone itself: Its antigen is unknown.

The V gene's germline CDR1 is MDHEN and CDR2 SYDVKM. The CDR3 totals 15 residues. V lost 1 base and J lost 2, with 11 bases in between. Tumor areas were macrodissected from a few deparaffinized, unstained 9 to 10 um sections guided by marked H&E slides. Between roughly 2 and 5 ug genomic DNA went in, equal for pairs. The protocol was immunoSEQ multiplex PCR, while the TCRdb copy is restricted to in-frame clones and leaves out a portion. The sample has roughly 5,000 clones; 85% are singletons. Study-wide points: Paired primaries held more unique productive clones than brain metastases (median 4551 versus 1540).

The source of this sequence is a woman aged 45-59 years with non-small cell lung cancer that had spread to the brain. Sequenced material: tumor tissue from a brain metastasis. The chain combines TRBV28 with TRBJ1-2, with a weak D call TRBD1 (6 bases). CDR3 residues: CASSLLTGKNYGYTF. As DNA, the CDR3 is TGTGCCAGCAGTTTATTAACAGGGAAAAACTATGGCTACACCTTC.